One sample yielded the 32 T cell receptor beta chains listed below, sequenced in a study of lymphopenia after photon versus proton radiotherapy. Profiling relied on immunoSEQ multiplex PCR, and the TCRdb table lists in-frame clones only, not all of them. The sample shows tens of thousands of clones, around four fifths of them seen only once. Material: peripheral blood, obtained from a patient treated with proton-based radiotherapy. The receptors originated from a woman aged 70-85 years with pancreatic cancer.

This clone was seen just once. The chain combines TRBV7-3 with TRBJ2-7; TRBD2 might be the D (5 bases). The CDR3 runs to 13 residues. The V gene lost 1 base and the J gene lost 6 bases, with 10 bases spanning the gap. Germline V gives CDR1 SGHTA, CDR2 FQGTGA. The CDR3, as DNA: TGTGCCAGCAGCTTAATTCTCGAGGGCGAGCAGTACTTC. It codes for CASSLILEGEQYF.

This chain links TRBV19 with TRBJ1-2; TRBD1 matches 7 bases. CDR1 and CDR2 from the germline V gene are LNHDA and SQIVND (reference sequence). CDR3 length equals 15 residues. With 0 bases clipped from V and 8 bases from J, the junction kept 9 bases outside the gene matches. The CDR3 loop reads CASSIDWTGLNGYTF. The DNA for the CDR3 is TGTGCCAGTAGTATAGACTGGACAGGTTTAAACGGCTACACCTTC.

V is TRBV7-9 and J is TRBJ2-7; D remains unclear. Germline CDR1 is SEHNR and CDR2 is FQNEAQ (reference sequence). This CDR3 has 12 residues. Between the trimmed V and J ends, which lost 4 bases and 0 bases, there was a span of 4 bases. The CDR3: CASSSYSYEQYF. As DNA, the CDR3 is TGTGCCAGCAGCTCCTACTCCTACGAGCAGTACTTC. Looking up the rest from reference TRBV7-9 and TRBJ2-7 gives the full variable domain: DTGVSQNPRHKITKRGQNVTFRCDPISEHNRLYWYRQTLGQGPEFLTYFQNEAQLEKSRLLSDRFSAERPKGSFSTLEIQRTEQGDSAMYLCASSSYSYEQYFGPGTRLTVT.

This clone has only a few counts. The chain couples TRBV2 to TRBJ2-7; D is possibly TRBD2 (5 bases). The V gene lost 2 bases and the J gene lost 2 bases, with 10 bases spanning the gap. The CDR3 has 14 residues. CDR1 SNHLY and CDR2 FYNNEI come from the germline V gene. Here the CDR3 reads CASSERGIPYEQYF. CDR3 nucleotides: TGTGCCAGCAGTGAACGGGGAATCCCCTACGAGCAGTACTTC.

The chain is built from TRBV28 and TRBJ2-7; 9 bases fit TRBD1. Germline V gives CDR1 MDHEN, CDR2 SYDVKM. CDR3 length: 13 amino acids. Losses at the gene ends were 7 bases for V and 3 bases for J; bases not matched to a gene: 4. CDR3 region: CASTLDRGYEQYF. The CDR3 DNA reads TGTGCCAGCACCTTGGACAGGGGCTACGAGCAGTACTTC.

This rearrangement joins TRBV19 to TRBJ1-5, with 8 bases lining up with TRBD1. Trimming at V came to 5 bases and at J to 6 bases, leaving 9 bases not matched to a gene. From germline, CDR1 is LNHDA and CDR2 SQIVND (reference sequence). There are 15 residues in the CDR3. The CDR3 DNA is TGTGCCAGTAGTCCCGGACAGGGCGGGCGTCAGCCCCAGCATTTT. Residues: CASSPGQGGRQPQHF.

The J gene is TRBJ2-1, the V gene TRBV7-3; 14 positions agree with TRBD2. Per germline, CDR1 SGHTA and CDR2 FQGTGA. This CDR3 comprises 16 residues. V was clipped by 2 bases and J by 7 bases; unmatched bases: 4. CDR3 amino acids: CASSLGLAGGTNEQFF. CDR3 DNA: TGTGCCAGCAGCTTAGGACTAGCGGGAGGAACTAATGAGCAGTTCTTC.

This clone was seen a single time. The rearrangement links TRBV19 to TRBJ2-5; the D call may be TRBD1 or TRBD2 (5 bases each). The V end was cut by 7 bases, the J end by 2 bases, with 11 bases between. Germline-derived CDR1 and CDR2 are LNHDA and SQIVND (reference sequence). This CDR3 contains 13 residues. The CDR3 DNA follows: TGTGCCAGTATGGCGTGGGGGCAAGAGACCCAGTACTTC. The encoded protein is CASMAWGQETQYF.

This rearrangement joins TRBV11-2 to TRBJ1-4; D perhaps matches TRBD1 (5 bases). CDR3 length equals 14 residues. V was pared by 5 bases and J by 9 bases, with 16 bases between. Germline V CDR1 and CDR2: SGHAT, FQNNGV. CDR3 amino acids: CASSLRDGDQKLFF. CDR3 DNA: TGTGCCAGCAGCCTCAGGGACGGTGACCAAAAACTGTTTTTT.

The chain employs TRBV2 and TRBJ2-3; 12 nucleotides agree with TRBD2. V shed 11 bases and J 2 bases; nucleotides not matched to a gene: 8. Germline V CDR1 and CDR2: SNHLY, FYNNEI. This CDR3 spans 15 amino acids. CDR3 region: CAQTTSGRTTDTQYF. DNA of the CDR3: TGTGCCCAGACCACTAGCGGGAGGACCACAGATACGCAGTATTTT.

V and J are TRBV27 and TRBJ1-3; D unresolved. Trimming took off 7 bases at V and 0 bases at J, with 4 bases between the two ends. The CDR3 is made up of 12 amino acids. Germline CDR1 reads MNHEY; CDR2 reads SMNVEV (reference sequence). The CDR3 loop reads CASTSSGNTIYF. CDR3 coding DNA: TGTGCCAGCACGAGCTCTGGAAACACCATATATTTT.

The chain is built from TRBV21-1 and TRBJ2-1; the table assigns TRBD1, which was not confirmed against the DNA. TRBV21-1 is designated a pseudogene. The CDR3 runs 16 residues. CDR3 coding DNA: TGTGCCAGCAGCAAGCCCGGAACAGGGTGTCACAATGAGCAGTTCTTC. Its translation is CASSKPGTGCHNEQFF.

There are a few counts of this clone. CDR3 sequence (DNA): TGTGCCAGCAGTCGTCACACCGGGGAGCTGTTTTTT. Amino acids: CASSRHTGELFF. The genes are TRBV28 and TRBJ2-2; D call uncertain. The CDR3 runs to 12 residues. The germline V gene has CDR1 MDHEN and CDR2 SYDVKM. With 5 bases removed from V and 3 bases from J, the gap between germline ends came to 4 bases.

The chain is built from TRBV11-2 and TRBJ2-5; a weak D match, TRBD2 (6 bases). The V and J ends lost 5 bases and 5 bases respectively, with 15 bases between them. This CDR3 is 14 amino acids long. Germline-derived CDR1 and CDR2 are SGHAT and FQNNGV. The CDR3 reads CASSRERRGETQYF. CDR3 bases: TGTGCCAGCAGCCGAGAACGACGGGGGGAGACCCAGTACTTC.

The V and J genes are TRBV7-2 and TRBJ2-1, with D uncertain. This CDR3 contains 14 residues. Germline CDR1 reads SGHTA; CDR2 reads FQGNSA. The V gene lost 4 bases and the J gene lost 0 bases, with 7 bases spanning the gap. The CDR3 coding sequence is TGTGCCAGCAGCTCATACAGCTCCTACAATGAGCAGTTCTTC. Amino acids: CASSSYSSYNEQFF.

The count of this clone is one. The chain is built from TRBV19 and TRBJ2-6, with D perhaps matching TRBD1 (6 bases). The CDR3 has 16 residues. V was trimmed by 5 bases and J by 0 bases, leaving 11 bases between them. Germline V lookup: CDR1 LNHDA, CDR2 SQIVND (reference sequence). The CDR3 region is CASSSQGHSGANVLTF. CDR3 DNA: TGTGCCAGTAGTTCACAGGGTCACTCTGGGGCCAACGTCCTGACTTTC.

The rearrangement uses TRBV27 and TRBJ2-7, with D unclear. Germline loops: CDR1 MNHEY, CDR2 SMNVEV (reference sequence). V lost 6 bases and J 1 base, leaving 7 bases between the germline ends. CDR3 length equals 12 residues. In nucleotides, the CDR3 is TGTGCCAGCAGAGGACGGTCCTACGAGCAGTACTTC. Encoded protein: CASRGRSYEQYF.

CDR3 amino acids: CASSAGGAYGYTF. For the CDR3, the DNA is TGTGCCAGCAGTGCAGGGGGGGCCTATGGCTACACCTTC. This chain uses TRBV6-5 with TRBJ1-2; TRBD1 matches 7 bases. V shed 5 bases, J shed 4 bases, and the junction held 4 bases outside the gene matches. The germline gives CDR1 MNHEY, CDR2 SVGAGI. The CDR3 extends over 13 amino acids.

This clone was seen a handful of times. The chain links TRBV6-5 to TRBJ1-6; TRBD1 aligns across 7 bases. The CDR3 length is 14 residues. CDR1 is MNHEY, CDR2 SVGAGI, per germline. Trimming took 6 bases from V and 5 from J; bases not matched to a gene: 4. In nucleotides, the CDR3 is TGTGCCAGCAGCCGGACAGGCAATAATTCACCCCTCCACTTT. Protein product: CASSRTGNNSPLHF.

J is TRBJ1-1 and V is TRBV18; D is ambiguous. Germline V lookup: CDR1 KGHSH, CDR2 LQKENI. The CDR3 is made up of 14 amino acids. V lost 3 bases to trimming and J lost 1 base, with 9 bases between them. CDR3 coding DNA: TGTGCCAGCTCACCGCTGGGGTCGAACACTGAAGCTTTCTTT. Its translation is CASSPLGSNTEAFF.

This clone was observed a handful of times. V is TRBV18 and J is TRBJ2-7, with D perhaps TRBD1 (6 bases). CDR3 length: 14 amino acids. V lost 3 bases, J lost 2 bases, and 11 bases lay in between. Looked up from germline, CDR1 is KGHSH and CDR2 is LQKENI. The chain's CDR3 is CASSPLQGPYEQYF. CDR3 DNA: TGTGCCAGCTCACCCCTACAGGGACCCTACGAGCAGTACTTC. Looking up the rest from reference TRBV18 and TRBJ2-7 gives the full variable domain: NAGVMQNPRHLVRRRGQEARLRCSPMKGHSHVYWYRQLPEEGLKFMVYLQKENIIDESGMPKERFSAEFPKEGPSILRIQQVVRGDSAAYFCASSPLQGPYEQYFGPGTRLTVT.

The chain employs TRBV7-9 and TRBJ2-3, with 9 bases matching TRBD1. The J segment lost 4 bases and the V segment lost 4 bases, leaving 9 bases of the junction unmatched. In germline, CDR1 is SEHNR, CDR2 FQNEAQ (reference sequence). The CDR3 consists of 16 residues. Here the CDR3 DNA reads TGTGCCAGCAGCTACCTCCCGGGACAGGGCCCAGATACGCAGTATTTT. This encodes CASSYLPGQGPDTQYF.

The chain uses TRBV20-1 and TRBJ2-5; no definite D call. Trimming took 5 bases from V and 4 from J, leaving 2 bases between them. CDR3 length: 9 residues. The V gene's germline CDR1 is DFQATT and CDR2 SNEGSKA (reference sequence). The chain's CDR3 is CSASETQYF. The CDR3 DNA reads TGCAGTGCTTCAGAGACCCAGTACTTC.

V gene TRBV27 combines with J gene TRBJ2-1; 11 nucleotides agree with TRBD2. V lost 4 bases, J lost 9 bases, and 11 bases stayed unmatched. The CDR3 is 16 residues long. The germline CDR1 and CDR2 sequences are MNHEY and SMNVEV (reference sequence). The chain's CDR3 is CASSSLSGRAVAEQFF. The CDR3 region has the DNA TGTGCCAGCAGTTCCCTTAGCGGGAGGGCCGTGGCTGAGCAGTTCTTC.

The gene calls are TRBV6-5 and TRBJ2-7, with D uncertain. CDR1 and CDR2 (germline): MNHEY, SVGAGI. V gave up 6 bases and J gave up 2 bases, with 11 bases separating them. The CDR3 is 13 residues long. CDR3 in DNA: TGTGCCAGCAGAGTGCAGCAGACCTACGAGCAGTACTTC. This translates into CASRVQQTYEQYF.

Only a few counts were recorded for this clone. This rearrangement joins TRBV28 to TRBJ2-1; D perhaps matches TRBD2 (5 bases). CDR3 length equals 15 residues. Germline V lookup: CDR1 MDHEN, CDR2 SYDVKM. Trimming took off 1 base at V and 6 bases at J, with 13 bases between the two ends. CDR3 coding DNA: TGTGCCAGCAGTTTATTCCGGGAATGGGGCAATGAGCAGTTCTTC. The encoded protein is CASSLFREWGNEQFF. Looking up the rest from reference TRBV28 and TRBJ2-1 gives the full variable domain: DVKVTQSSRYLVKRTGEKVFLECVQDMDHENMFWYRQDPGLGLRLIYFSYDVKMKEKGDIPEGYSVSREKKERFSLILESASTNQTSMYLCASSLFREWGNEQFFGPGTRLTVL.

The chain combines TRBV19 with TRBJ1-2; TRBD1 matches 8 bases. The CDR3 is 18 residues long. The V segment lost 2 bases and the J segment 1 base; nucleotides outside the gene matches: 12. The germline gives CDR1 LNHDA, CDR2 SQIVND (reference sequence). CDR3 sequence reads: CASSIIRTGLRYNYGYTF. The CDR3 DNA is TGTGCCAGTAGTATAATCCGGACAGGGCTACGATATAACTATGGCTACACCTTC.

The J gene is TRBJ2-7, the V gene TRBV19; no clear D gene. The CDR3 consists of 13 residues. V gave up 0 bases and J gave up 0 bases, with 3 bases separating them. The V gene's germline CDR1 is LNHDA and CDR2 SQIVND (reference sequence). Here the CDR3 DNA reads TGTGCCAGTAGTATAGAGGCCTCCTACGAGCAGTACTTC. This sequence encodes CASSIEASYEQYF.

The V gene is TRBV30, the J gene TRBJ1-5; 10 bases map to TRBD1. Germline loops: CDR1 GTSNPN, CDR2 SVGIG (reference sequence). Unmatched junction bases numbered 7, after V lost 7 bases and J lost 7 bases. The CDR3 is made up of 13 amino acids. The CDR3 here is CASGQGIGQPQHF. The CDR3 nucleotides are TGTGCCTCGGGACAGGGGATAGGGCAGCCCCAGCATTTT.

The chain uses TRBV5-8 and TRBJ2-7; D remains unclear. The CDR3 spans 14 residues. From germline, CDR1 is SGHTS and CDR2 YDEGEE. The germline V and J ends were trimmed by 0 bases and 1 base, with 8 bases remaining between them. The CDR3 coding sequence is TGTGCCAGCAGCTTGGTAGGCAGTTCCTACGAGCAGTACTTC. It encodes CASSLVGSSYEQYF.

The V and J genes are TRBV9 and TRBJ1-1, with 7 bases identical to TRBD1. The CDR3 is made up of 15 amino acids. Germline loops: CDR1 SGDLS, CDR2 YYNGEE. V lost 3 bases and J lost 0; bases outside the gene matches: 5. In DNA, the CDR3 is TGTGCCAGCAGCGCCGGACAGGCCATGAACACTGAAGCTTTCTTT. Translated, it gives CASSAGQAMNTEAFF.

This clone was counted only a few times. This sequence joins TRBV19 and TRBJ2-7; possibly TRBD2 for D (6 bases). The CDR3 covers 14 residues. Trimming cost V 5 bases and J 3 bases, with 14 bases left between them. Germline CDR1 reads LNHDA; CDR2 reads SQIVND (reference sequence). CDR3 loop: CASSRGDFDYEQYF. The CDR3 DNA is TGTGCCAGTAGTCGCGGGGACTTTGACTACGAGCAGTACTTC.